This T cell receptor (beta chain) is drawn from a study of blood T cell repertoires in COVID-19. Germline V gene data show CDR1 as SGHNT and CDR2 as YYREEE (reference sequence). V was clipped by 3 bases and J by 19 bases; unmatched bases: 12. This CDR3 contains 14 residues. Here immunoSEQ multiplex PCR was the method, and the copy in TCRdb shows in-frame clones only, minus some. Among approximately 70,000 clones listed, 79% were seen once. This clone was found a few times. Sequenced: peripheral blood. This chain uses TRBV5-4 with TRBJ1-6, with 11 positions matching TRBD1. This TCR came from an older woman with acute or convalescent COVID-19. The CDR3 DNA reads TGTGCCAGCAGCTCAGAAGTCCCGGGACAGGGGGTACACTTT. Its translation: CASSSEVPGQGVHF.